The following is a T cell receptor (beta chain) sequence with its context. The data stem from a study of T-cell reconstitution after alpha-beta-depleted transplantation in children. Preparation of the TCRbeta library used unique molecular identifiers. TCRdb processed the PCR reads anew with MiXCR; each CDR3 protein has one entry. Of around 960,000 distinct CDR3 sequences listed, roughly 31% are singletons. The CDR3 covers 12 residues. The V gene lost 5 bases and the J gene lost 3 bases, with 8 bases spanning the gap. Germline assignment: CDR1 SEHNR and CDR2 FQNEAQ (reference sequence). This sequence originates from a boy in the first two years of life who had a stem cell transplant for SCID, so the T cells may come from the graft donor. V is TRBV7-9 and J is TRBJ2-7, with TRBD2 as a possible D gene (5 bases). The source material was PBMCs, mostly from graft donor cells, sampled 360 days after TCRalphabeta/CD19-depleted stem cell transplant. This CDR3 is CASSGLNYEQYF. The CDR3 DNA reads as TGTGCCAGCAGCGGACTTAACTACGAGCAGTACTTC.